In its sample, the clone carrying this TCR beta chain was seen a few times. Its antigen is as yet unknown. These data come from a study of T cell responses to AZD1222 COVID-19 vaccine. Study outcomes and limitations: The donors showed a predominance of white British ancestry and of females, with possible underestimation of clonal diversity. An increase in Spike-specific TCR breadth and depth was observed after two AZD1222 doses.

Trimming pared 3 bases from V and 14 bases from J, leaving 17 bases between. This CDR3 contains 13 residues. Germline assignment: CDR1 MDHEN and CDR2 SYDVKM. Method: immunoSEQ multiplex PCR; TCRdb's copy keeps in-frame clones and lacks some. The repertoire has about 180,000 clones, about 86% of them found once; the top ten carry approximately 8%. The specimen was peripheral blood, collected on day 0 of AZD1222 vaccination. This TCR was recovered from an adult in good health. The rearrangement joins TRBV28 to TRBJ1-5; D gene ambiguous. The CDR3 region is CASSLARVPNEHF. CDR3 sequence (DNA): TGTGCCAGCAGTTTGGCCCGGGTACCCAACGAGCATTTT.